The following is a T cell receptor beta chain sequence with its context. Clones were sequenced by immunoSEQ multiplex PCR, and TCRdb holds only the in-frame ones, with some missing. The table lists 350,000 to 450,000 clones, about nine tenths of them singletons, with 1.5% to 1.8% in the top ten. These data belong to a study of blood T cell repertoires in COVID-19. Germline CDR1 is GTSNPN and CDR2 is SVGIG (reference sequence). The CDR3 runs 20 residues. With V trimmed by 0 bases and J by 1 base, 11 bases remained unmatched. The sequenced material came from peripheral blood. This clonotype originated in a woman aged 40-49 years with COVID-19, enrolled during active disease. This chain uses TRBV30 with TRBJ2-1; the match to TRBD2 covers 14 bases. As DNA, the CDR3 is TGTGCCTGGAGTGTATTCGGACTAGCGGGGGGCCTTTTGTCCTACAATGAGCAGTTCTTC. Its protein is CAWSVFGLAGGLLSYNEQFF. Full variable domain (remainder filled in from reference TRBV30 and TRBJ2-1): SQTIHQWPATLVQPVGSPLSLECTVEGTSNPNLYWYRQAAGRGLQLLFYSVGIGQISSEVPQNLSASRPQDRQFILSSKKLLLSDSGFYLCAWSVFGLAGGLLSYNEQFFGPGTRLTVL.